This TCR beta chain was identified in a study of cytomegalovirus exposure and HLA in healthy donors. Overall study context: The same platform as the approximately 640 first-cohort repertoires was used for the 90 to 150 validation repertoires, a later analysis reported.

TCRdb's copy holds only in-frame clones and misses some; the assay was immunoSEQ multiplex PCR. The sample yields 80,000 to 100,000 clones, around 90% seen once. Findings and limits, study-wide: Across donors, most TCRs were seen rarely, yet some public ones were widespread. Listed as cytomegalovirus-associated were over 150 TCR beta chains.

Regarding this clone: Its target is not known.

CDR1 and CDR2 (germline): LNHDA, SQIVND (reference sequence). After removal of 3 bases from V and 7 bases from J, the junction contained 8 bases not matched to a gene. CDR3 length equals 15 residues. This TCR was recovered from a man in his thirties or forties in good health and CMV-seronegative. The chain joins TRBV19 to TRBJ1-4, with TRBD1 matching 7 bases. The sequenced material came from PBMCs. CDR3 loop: CASSIATGAIEKLFF. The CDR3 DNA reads TGTGCCAGTAGTATTGCAACAGGGGCAATTGAAAAACTGTTTTTT. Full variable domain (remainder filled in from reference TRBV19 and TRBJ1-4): DGGITQSPKYLFRKEGQNVTLSCEQNLNHDAMYWYRQDPGQGLRLIYYSQIVNDFQKGDIAEGYSVSREKKESFPLTVTSAQKNPTAFYLCASSIATGAIEKLFFGSGTQLSVL.